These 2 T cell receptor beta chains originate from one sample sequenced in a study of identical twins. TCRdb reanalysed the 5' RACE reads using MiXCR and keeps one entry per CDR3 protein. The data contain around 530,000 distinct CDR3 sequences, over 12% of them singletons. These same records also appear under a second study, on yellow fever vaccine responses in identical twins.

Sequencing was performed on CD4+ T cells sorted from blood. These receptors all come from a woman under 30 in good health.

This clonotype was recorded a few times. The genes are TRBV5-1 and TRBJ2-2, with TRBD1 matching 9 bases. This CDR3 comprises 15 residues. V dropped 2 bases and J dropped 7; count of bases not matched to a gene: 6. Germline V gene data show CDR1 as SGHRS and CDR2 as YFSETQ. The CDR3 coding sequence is TGCGCCAGCAGCTTAATTACAGGGGGCAACGGGGAGCTGTTTTTT. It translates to CASSLITGGNGELFF.

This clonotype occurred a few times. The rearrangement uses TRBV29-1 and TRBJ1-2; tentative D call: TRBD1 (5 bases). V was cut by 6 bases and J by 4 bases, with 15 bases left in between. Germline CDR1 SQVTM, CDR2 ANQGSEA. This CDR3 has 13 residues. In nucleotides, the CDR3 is TGCAGCGTGGGGCAGGGAGGTGGCTATGGCTACACCTTC. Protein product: CSVGQGGGYGYTF.